This T cell receptor beta chain was identified in a study of graft-versus-host responses after intestinal transplantation. General study points: The marrow of recipients harbored GvH clones, and ileum or blood showed some of them first.

V gave up 4 bases and J gave up 0 bases, with 10 bases separating them. The V gene's germline CDR1 is LNHDA and CDR2 SQIVND (reference sequence). The CDR3 covers 15 residues. Libraries were prepared by immunoSEQ multiplex PCR; TCRdb keeps only in-frame clonotypes and omits some of them. The repertoire consists of 9,000 to 10,000 clones, with just under 95% occurring once and the leading ten covering around 2%. Concerning this clone: The antigen is not known.

The genes are TRBV19 and TRBJ2-1; no definite D call. This TCR derives from a human patient who received an intestinal transplant, so some T cells may come from the graft donor. The sample here was PBMCs, taken 8 days after intestinal transplant. CDR3 nucleotide sequence: TGTGCCAGTAGTACCGGGCACAACTCCTACAATGAGCAGTTCTTC. This sequence encodes CASSTGHNSYNEQFF.